The clone carrying this TCR beta chain appeared many times. 5'RACE generated cDNA with 10-nucleotide random UMIs. One entry per CDR3 protein, called by TCRdb with MiXCR from the 5' RACE reads. The repertoire holds approximately 20,000 distinct CDR3 sequences, with less than 3.5% as singletons. These data come from a study of neurological immune-mediated disorders. Across the whole study: The multiple sclerosis group of 34 included approximately 30 relapsing-remitting and 3 secondary progressive patients.

The unsorted libraries were generated from a total of 2 million PBMCs, which had been stored in RNAlater at -80 C. This CDR3 is built from 15 residues. Germline V gene lookup returns CDR1 MNHEY and CDR2 SVGEGT. V shed 2 bases and J shed 3 bases, with 11 bases lying between them. The sequenced sample consisted of PBMCs. V and J are TRBV6-2 or TRBV6-3 and TRBJ2-1; D uncertain. This clonotype was sampled from a woman in her late teens or twenties with multiple sclerosis. The CDR3 loop is CASSYARTDYNEQFF. CDR3 nucleotides: TGTGCCAGCAGTTACGCCAGGACCGACTACAATGAGCAGTTCTTC.